What follows are 24 T cell receptor beta chains derived from one specimen sequenced in a study of shared clonotypes between healthy human individuals. Method: immunoSEQ multiplex PCR; TCRdb's copy keeps in-frame clones and lacks some. The table shows about 2.4 million clones, with approximately 90% occurring only once. The sequencing input was naive CD4+ T cells sorted from blood. Noted subset: CD45RA+ positively selected. The receptors here all came from a young man in good health.

Points on this clone: Other nucleotide sequences in the sample specify the same CDR3. The V gene is TRBV5-1, the J gene TRBJ2-3, with D uncertain. Trimming took off 0 bases at V and 3 bases at J, with 8 bases between the two ends. Germline loops: CDR1 SGHRS, CDR2 YFSETQ. This CDR3 has 14 amino acids. The CDR3 DNA reads TGCGCCAGCAGCTTGGAAGGCCTTACAGATACGCAGTATTTT. It translates to CASSLEGLTDTQYF. The whole variable domain, remainder taken from reference TRBV5-1 and TRBJ2-3, is KAGVTQTPRYLIKTRGQQVTLSCSPISGHRSVSWYQQTPGQGLQFLFEYFSETQRNKGNFPGRFSGRQFSNSRSEMNVSTLELGDSALYLCASSLEGLTDTQYFGPGTRLTVL.

This rearrangement joins TRBV5-6 to TRBJ1-1; D call uncertain. Trimming stripped 1 base from V and 4 bases from J, with 8 bases between. The CDR3 extends over 13 amino acids. Per the germline V gene, CDR1 is SGHDT and CDR2 is YYEEEE. The DNA for the CDR3 is TGTGCCAGCAGCTTGAGGTGGTTCACTGAAGCTTTCTTT. As protein: CASSLRWFTEAFF.

The V gene is TRBV4-1, the J gene TRBJ2-3, with TRBD2 matching over 7 bases. The V gene's germline CDR1 is MGHRA and CDR2 YSYEKL. V trimming: 4 bases; J trimming: 1 base; junction bases outside the gene matches: 11. The CDR3 consists of 17 residues. CDR3 nucleotides: TGCGCCAGCAGCCGATCGAGGGAGGGACGAGGCACAGATACGCAGTATTTT. As protein: CASSRSREGRGTDTQYF.

A few counts support this clone. The chain links TRBV10-3 to TRBJ1-2; D uncertain. V was trimmed by 3 bases and J by 0 bases, leaving 14 bases between them. Germline CDR1 and CDR2: ENHRY and SYGVKD. The CDR3 is made up of 16 amino acids. The CDR3 bases are TGTGCCATCAGTGAAAGGGAGGCTTCAGCTAACTATGGCTACACCTTC. Protein product: CAISEREASANYGYTF.

The rearrangement links TRBV18 to TRBJ2-6; 10 bases agree with TRBD1. CDR1 is KGHSH, CDR2 LQKENI, per germline. CDR3 length: 17 residues. V was clipped by 3 bases and J by 2 bases; unmatched bases: 4. The CDR3 is CASSPGTGETGANVLTF. In nucleotides, the CDR3 is TGTGCCAGCTCACCGGGGACAGGGGAGACTGGGGCCAACGTCCTGACTTTC. Full variable domain (remainder filled in from reference TRBV18 and TRBJ2-6): NAGVMQNPRHLVRRRGQEARLRCSPMKGHSHVYWYRQLPEEGLKFMVYLQKENIIDESGMPKERFSAEFPKEGPSILRIQQVVRGDSAAYFCASSPGTGETGANVLTFGAGSRLTVL.

For this clone: This sample also contains other DNA sequences that code for the same CDR3. CDR3 DNA: TGTGCCTGGAGGGCAGAAGAGACCCAGTACTTC. It yields the protein CAWRAEETQYF. The chain combines TRBV30 with TRBJ2-5; D uncertain. Germline loops: CDR1 GTSNPN, CDR2 SVGIG (reference sequence). This CDR3 spans 11 amino acids. The ends were cut back, 3 bases at V and 3 bases at J, with 5 bases in the middle. Based on the CDR3 plus reference TRBV30 and TRBJ2-5, the full variable domain is SQTIHQWPATLVQPVGSPLSLECTVEGTSNPNLYWYRQAAGRGLQLLFYSVGIGQISSEVPQNLSASRPQDRQFILSSKKLLLSDSGFYLCAWRAEETQYFGPGTRLLVL.

The chain uses TRBV18 and TRBJ2-2; no clear D gene. CDR1 and CDR2 (germline): KGHSH, LQKENI. Trimming stripped 3 bases from V and 3 bases from J, with 8 bases between. The CDR3 length is 14 residues. In DNA, the CDR3 is TGTGCCAGCTCACCGTTATCGGACACCGGGGAGCTGTTTTTT. Protein sequence: CASSPLSDTGELFF. Using reference TRBV18 and TRBJ2-2 for the parts outside the CDR3, the full variable domain is NAGVMQNPRHLVRRRGQEARLRCSPMKGHSHVYWYRQLPEEGLKFMVYLQKENIIDESGMPKERFSAEFPKEGPSILRIQQVVRGDSAAYFCASSPLSDTGELFFGEGSRLTVL.

This chain joins TRBV9 and TRBJ2-7; D gene uncertain. From germline, CDR1 is SGDLS and CDR2 YYNGEE. The CDR3 contains 15 residues. V was trimmed by 4 bases and J by 3 bases, leaving 17 bases between them. This CDR3 reads CASSLGPQNGYEQYF. The CDR3 region has the DNA TGTGCCAGCAGCCTCGGACCCCAAAACGGCTACGAGCAGTACTTC.

This clone came up once. The sample carries other DNA sequences with the same CDR3. The chain joins TRBV6-1 to TRBJ2-3; D may be TRBD1 (5 bases). V lost 5 bases and J 1 base, leaving 7 bases between the germline ends. The germline CDR1 and CDR2 sequences are MNHNS and SASEGT. The CDR3 covers 13 residues. Here the CDR3 DNA reads TGTGCCAGCAGTAAACAGGGCACAGATACGCAGTATTTT. It is translated as CASSKQGTDTQYF.

The chain joins TRBV4-1 to TRBJ2-2; D might be TRBD2 (6 bases). Trimming cost V 3 bases and J 5 bases, with 16 bases left between them. Germline CDR1 reads MGHRA; CDR2 reads YSYEKL. The CDR3 sequence is 16 residues long. The CDR3 loop is CASSQGGRWSTGELFF. DNA for the CDR3: TGCGCCAGCAGCCAGGGGGGTCGGTGGAGTACCGGGGAGCTGTTTTTT.

The chain is built from TRBV19 and TRBJ2-7; 7 bases are shared with TRBD2. The germline V gene encodes CDR1 LNHDA and CDR2 SQIVND (reference sequence). Germline trimming cut 3 bases from V and 3 bases from J; bases unmatched to any gene: 8. The CDR3 is 15 amino acids. The DNA for the CDR3 is TGTGCCAGTAGTATGGGGGGGACGGCCAACTACGAGCAGTACTTC. It yields the protein CASSMGGTANYEQYF.

The chain links TRBV28 to TRBJ2-4, with a possible D match to TRBD2 (7 bases). Germline CDR1 MDHEN, CDR2 SYDVKM. This CDR3 is 18 amino acids long. The V end was cut by 7 bases, the J end by 1 base, with 23 bases between. CDR3 in amino acids: CASTLSGGHKLAKNIQYF. DNA of the CDR3: TGTGCCAGCACCTTGTCGGGGGGCCATAAATTGGCCAAAAACATTCAGTACTTC.

The CDR3 sequence: CASSEGVPGFPGELFF. The CDR3 DNA is TGTGCCAGCAGCGAAGGGGTCCCCGGCTTTCCCGGGGAGCTGTTTTTT. The chain has TRBV7-8 and TRBJ2-2; TRBD1 might be the D (5 bases). Germline assignment: CDR1 SGHVS and CDR2 FQNEAQ. Trimming took 5 bases from V and 6 from J, leaving 19 bases between them. The CDR3 is made up of 16 amino acids. The full variable domain, its missing parts supplied by reference TRBV7-8 and TRBJ2-2, is GAGVSQSPRYKVAKRGQDVALRCDPISGHVSLFWYQQALGQGPEFLTYFQNEAQLDKSGLPSDRFFAERPEGSVSTLKIQRTQQEDSAVYLCASSEGVPGFPGELFFGEGSRLTVL.

V gene TRBV2 combines with J gene TRBJ1-3; tentatively, D is TRBD1 (5 bases). V was shortened by 6 bases and J by 3 bases, with 18 bases between the two germline ends. Germline V CDR1 and CDR2: SNHLY, FYNNEI. There are 16 residues in the CDR3. This CDR3 is CASRSGTTLGGNTIYF. In DNA form, the CDR3 reads TGTGCCAGCAGATCCGGGACGACTCTCGGTGGAAACACCATATATTTT.

As to this clone: Other DNA variants within this sample encode the same CDR3. The J gene is TRBJ2-7, the V gene TRBV18; 7 bases map to TRBD2. CDR1 is KGHSH, CDR2 LQKENI, per germline. V trimming: 3 bases; J trimming: 3 bases; junction bases outside the gene matches: 5. The CDR3 extends over 14 amino acids. This chain's CDR3 is CASSPGGSLYEQYF. The CDR3 nucleotides read TGTGCCAGCTCACCTGGCGGGAGTCTCTACGAGCAGTACTTC. The variable domain in full, with the rest retrieved from reference TRBV18 and TRBJ2-7, is NAGVMQNPRHLVRRRGQEARLRCSPMKGHSHVYWYRQLPEEGLKFMVYLQKENIIDESGMPKERFSAEFPKEGPSILRIQQVVRGDSAAYFCASSPGGSLYEQYFGPGTRLTVT.

The chain has TRBV7-2 and TRBJ2-2; either TRBD1 or TRBD2 may supply D (6 bases each). Germline V gene lookup returns CDR1 SGHTA and CDR2 FQGNSA. The CDR3 runs to 14 residues. The ends were cut back, 5 bases at V and 6 bases at J, with 13 bases in the middle. The CDR3 sequence: CASSPWRGSGELFF. The CDR3 nucleotides are TGTGCCAGCAGCCCCTGGAGGGGGTCCGGGGAGCTGTTTTTT.

The chain is built from TRBV7-9 and TRBJ2-5, with 7 nucleotides matching TRBD2. The CDR3 contains 15 residues. With 3 bases clipped from V and 4 bases from J, the junction kept 8 bases outside the gene matches. Germline assignment: CDR1 SEHNR and CDR2 FQNEAQ (reference sequence). CDR3 nucleotide sequence: TGTGCCAGCAGCTTGGCAGCGGGATCCGGAGAGACCCAGTACTTC. Protein sequence: CASSLAAGSGETQYF. The whole variable domain, remainder taken from reference TRBV7-9 and TRBJ2-5, is DTGVSQNPRHKITKRGQNVTFRCDPISEHNRLYWYRQTLGQGPEFLTYFQNEAQLEKSRLLSDRFSAERPKGSFSTLEIQRTEQGDSAMYLCASSLAAGSGETQYFGPGTRLLVL.

The V gene is TRBV7-9, the J gene TRBJ2-7, with D unresolved. Germline V gene data show CDR1 as SEHNR and CDR2 as FQNEAQ (reference sequence). Trimming removed 3 bases at V and 7 bases at J, with 10 bases between. The CDR3 covers 12 residues. CDR3 sequence: CASSLTQGEQYF. CDR3 nucleotides: TGTGCCAGCAGCTTGACTCAAGGGGAGCAGTACTTC.

This clone was observed once. The chain uses TRBV5-1 and TRBJ1-1; 8 bases agree with TRBD1. The trim removed 0 bases at V and 3 bases at J, leaving 7 bases unmatched. The CDR3 is made up of 16 amino acids. The V gene's germline CDR1 is SGHRS and CDR2 YFSETQ. The CDR3 nucleotides are TGCGCCAGCAGCTTGGGACGGACAGGGTTGGACACTGAAGCTTTCTTT. This codes for CASSLGRTGLDTEAFF.

The chain recombines TRBV2 with TRBJ2-7, with D unresolved. Trimming left V 2 bases short and J 6 bases short, with 11 bases between. The length of the CDR3 is 13 residues. The germline CDR1 and CDR2 sequences are SNHLY and FYNNEI. CDR3 in amino acids: CASSELRSVEQYF. The CDR3 bases are TGTGCCAGCAGTGAACTTAGGTCAGTCGAGCAGTACTTC. Full variable domain (rest looked up from reference TRBV2 and TRBJ2-7): EPEVTQTPSHQVTQMGQEVILRCVPISNHLYFYWYRQILGQKVEFLVSFYNNEISEKSEIFDDQFSVERPDGSNFTLKIRSTKLEDSAMYFCASSELRSVEQYFGPGTRLTVT.

The chain joins TRBV30 to TRBJ1-5, with 12 bases lining up with TRBD1. The CDR3 covers 18 residues. The germline V gene has CDR1 GTSNPN and CDR2 SVGIG (reference sequence). J lost 2 bases, V lost 0 bases, and 8 bases had no gene match. This CDR3 reads CAWSVPGQGAFGNQPQHF. In DNA, the CDR3 is TGTGCCTGGAGTGTACCGGGACAGGGGGCTTTCGGCAATCAGCCCCAGCATTTT.

The chain combines TRBV29-1 with TRBJ2-2; perhaps TRBD2 as D (7 bases). Trimming took 3 bases from V and 8 from J, leaving 25 bases between them. This CDR3 region has 17 residues. From germline, CDR1 is SQVTM and CDR2 ANQGSEA. As DNA, the CDR3 is TGCAGCGTTGAGGGGGGGCAAAGACCAACGGGCTCAGGGGAGCTGTTTTTT. This sequence encodes CSVEGGQRPTGSGELFF.

To note about this clone: Other DNA sequences in this sample translate to the same CDR3. This chain links TRBV7-2 with TRBJ2-5; weak D call: TRBD2 (5 bases). Trimming pared 3 bases from V and 5 bases from J, leaving 10 bases between. The germline gives CDR1 SGHTA, CDR2 FQGNSA. The CDR3 runs 13 residues. The CDR3 spells CASSLTRGETQYF. The CDR3 region has the DNA TGTGCCAGCAGCTTGACTCGCGGGGAGACCCAGTACTTC.

The chain recombines TRBV15 with TRBJ2-1; D remains unclear. Trimming took 0 bases from V and 3 from J, leaving 3 bases between them. CDR1 and CDR2 (germline): LNHNV, YYDKDF (reference sequence). CDR3 length equals 13 residues. The CDR3 is CATSRDNYNEQFF. In DNA, the CDR3 is TGTGCCACCAGCAGAGACAACTACAATGAGCAGTTCTTC.